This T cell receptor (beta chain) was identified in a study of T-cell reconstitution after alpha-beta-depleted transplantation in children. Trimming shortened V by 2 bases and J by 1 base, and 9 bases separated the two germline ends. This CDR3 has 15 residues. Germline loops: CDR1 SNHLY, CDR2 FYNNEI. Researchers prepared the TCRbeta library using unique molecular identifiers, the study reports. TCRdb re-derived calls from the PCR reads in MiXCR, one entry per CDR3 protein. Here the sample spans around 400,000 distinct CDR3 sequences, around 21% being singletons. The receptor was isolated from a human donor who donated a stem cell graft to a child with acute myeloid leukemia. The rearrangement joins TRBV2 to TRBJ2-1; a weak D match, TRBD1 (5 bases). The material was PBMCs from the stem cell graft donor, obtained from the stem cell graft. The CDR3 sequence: CASSERGGSYNEQFF. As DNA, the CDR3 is TGTGCCAGCAGTGAAAGGGGTGGATCCTACAATGAGCAGTTCTTC. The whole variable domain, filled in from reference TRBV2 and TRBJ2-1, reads EPEVTQTPSHQVTQMGQEVILRCVPISNHLYFYWYRQILGQKVEFLVSFYNNEISEKSEIFDDQFSVERPDGSNFTLKIRSTKLEDSAMYFCASSERGGSYNEQFFGPGTRLTVL.